What follows are 3 T cell receptor beta chains derived from one specimen sequenced in a study of metastatic and nonmetastatic thyroid tumors (dated by TCRdb to about 2020). Libraries were constructed by PCR. Sequenced using an Illumina HiSeq 4000. TCRdb ran its own pipeline on the public reads, namely fastp trimming at Q25 and MiXCR clone calling, and kept in-frame beta chains. Recorded for this sample are tens of thousands of clones; about 30% of them occurred a single time. The ten largest make up about 31% of the sample. Before undergoing thyroid surgery, none of the patients had been given any kind of treatment. Input material: blood. These receptors were collected from a female donor with papillary thyroid cancer or a benign thyroid nodule (not recorded which). Some clones in this sample may be carry-over from other donors' samples.

This clone was found many times. The chain is built from TRBV12-3 or TRBV12-4 and TRBJ1-6; D unclear. V lost 2 bases to trimming and J lost 7 bases, with 6 bases between them. CDR3 length: 13 residues. In DNA, the CDR3 is TGTGCCAGCAGTTTAAAGGAAAATTCACCCCTCCACTTT. Amino acids: CASSLKENSPLHF.

V is TRBV11-2 and J is TRBJ2-2, with TRBD1 matching over 9 bases. V lost 4 bases to trimming and J lost 0 bases; unmatched junction nucleotides: 3. Germline lookup yields CDR1 SGHAT and CDR2 FQNNGV. The CDR3 loop spans 16 amino acids. CDR3 DNA sequence: TGTGCCAGCAGCTGGGACAGGGTGTCGAACACCGGGGAGCTGTTTTTT. This sequence encodes CASSWDRVSNTGELFF.

The sample holds many counts of this clone. The chain employs TRBV9 and TRBJ1-1; unclear D gene. The germline V and J ends were trimmed by 4 bases and 3 bases, with 10 bases remaining between them. The CDR3 contains 13 residues. CDR1 SGDLS and CDR2 YYNGEE come from the germline V gene. CDR3 nucleotide sequence: TGTGCCAGCAGCCTAACCCGGTACACTGAAGCTTTCTTT. Amino acid sequence: CASSLTRYTEAFF.